Listed here are 2 T cell receptor beta chains from one sample, sequenced in a study of blood T cell repertoires in COVID-19. The repertoire was sequenced with immunoSEQ multiplex PCR; TCRdb's copy has only in-frame clones and lacks some. The table shows approximately 350,000 clones, with around 87% occurring only once. Specimen: peripheral blood. These receptors were collected from a woman between 45 and 60 years old with COVID-19, enrolled during active disease.

The V gene is TRBV12-3 or TRBV12-4, the J gene TRBJ1-1; D gene unclear. This CDR3 contains 12 residues. V lost 6 bases, J lost 0 bases, and 5 bases lay in between. For the CDR3, the DNA is TGTGCCAGCAGACTAATGAACACTGAAGCTTTCTTT. Translating it yields CASRLMNTEAFF.

The rearrangement joins TRBV5-1 to TRBJ2-7, with D possibly being TRBD1 (5 bases). The CDR3 covers 12 residues. CDR1 is SGHRS, CDR2 YFSETQ, per germline. The ends were cut back, 4 bases at V and 3 bases at J, with 8 bases in the middle. In DNA form, the CDR3 reads TGCGCCAGCAGCAAGGACAACTACGAGCAGTACTTC. Its protein product is CASSKDNYEQYF.